This paragraph reports one T cell receptor (beta chain). Its cognate antigen is unknown. Just one base apart from a much larger clone, this may be a read error. V dropped 6 bases and J dropped 4; count of bases not matched to a gene: 14. Germline CDR1 SNHLY, CDR2 FYNNEI. The CDR3 is made up of 16 amino acids. Sorting was used to obtain naive CD8 T cells (CD8+CD4-CCR7+CD45RA+). The source of the sample is a study of molecular identifiers for immune sequencing clone quantification. Study-level points and caveats: The share of molecules held by clones above 20 RNA copies was over 97% in effector cells and under 1% in naive cells. Jurkat TCR RNA that was spiked in from one cell was reportedly detectable among roughly 1 million naive cells.

TCRdb used MiXCR to reprocess the PCR reads, holding one entry per CDR3 protein. The sample lists under 600,000 distinct CDR3 sequences, 20% to 25% occurring once. The gene calls are TRBV2 and TRBJ1-2, with 7 nucleotides matching TRBD1. The sequenced sample was naive CD8+ T cells from blood, with Jurkat cell RNA spiked in. As to subset: FACS-sorted CD8+CD4-CCR7+CD45RA+ naive T cells. The receptor was isolated from a human donor in good health. Some libraries in this study had Jurkat cell RNA spiked in. CDR3 DNA: TGTGCCAGCAGAGCTCCCCGGGACAGCACGCTCTATGGCTACACCTTC. It encodes CASRAPRDSTLYGYTF.